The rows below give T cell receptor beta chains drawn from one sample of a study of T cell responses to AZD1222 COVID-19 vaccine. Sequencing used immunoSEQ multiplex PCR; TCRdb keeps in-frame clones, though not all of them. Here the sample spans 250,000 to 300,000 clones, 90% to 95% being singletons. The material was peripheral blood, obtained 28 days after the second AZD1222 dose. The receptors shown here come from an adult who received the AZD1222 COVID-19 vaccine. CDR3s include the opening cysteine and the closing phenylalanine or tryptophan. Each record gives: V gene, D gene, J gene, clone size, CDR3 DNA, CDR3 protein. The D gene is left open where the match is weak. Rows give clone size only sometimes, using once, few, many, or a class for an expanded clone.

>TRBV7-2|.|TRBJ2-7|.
TGTGCCAGCAGCTTAGGGAGGAGTAGTTACGAGCAGTACTTC
CASSLGRSSYEQYF
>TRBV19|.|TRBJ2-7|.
TGTGCCAGTAGCGGTATGGGTGGGCAGTACTTC
CASSGMGGQYF
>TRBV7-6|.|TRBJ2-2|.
TGTGCCAGCAGCTCTTCGGGACGTAACACCGGGGAGCTGTTTTTT
CASSSSGRNTGELFF
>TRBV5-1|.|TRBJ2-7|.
TGCGCCAGCAGCATTGGACTAAAGGAGCAGTACTTC
CASSIGLKEQYF
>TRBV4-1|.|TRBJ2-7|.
TGCGCCAGCAGCCAAGTGAGGGGGGCGCGCCCCTACGAGCAGTACTTC
CASSQVRGARPYEQYF
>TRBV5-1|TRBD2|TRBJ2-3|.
TGCGCCAGCAGCTTGTGGGGAGGGAGCACAGATACGCAGTATTTT
CASSLWGGSTDTQYF
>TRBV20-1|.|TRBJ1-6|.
TGCAGTGCTAGTAAGGGTTATAATTCACCCCTCCACTTT
CSASKGYNSPLHF
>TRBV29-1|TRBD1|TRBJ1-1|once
TGCAGCGGTGGGACAGGCGGAGAAGCTTTCTTT
CSGGTGGEAFF
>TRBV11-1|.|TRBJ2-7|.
TGTGCCAGCAGCCTTGACTTTAGCTCCTACGAGCAGTACTTC
CASSLDFSSYEQYF
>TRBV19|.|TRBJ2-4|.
TGTGCCAGTACCGTCGACAGGCTAGCCAAAAACATTCAGTACTTC
CASTVDRLAKNIQYF
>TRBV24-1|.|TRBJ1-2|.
TGTGCCACCAGCCGCGGGCCCCAAGGAAACTATGGCTACACCTTC
CATSRGPQGNYGYTF
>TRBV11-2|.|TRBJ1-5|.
TGTGCCAGCAGCTTAGGGGTGGATCAGCCCCAGCATTTT
CASSLGVDQPQHF
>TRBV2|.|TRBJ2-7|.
TGTGCCAGCAGCCGGGACAAGTACTACGAGCAGTACTTC
CASSRDKYYEQYF
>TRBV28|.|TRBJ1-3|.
TGTGCCAGCAGTTTCCCCCCTGGCTCTGGAAACACCATATATTTT
CASSFPPGSGNTIYF